A single T cell receptor (beta chain) is shown here with its context. This entry belongs to a study of T-cell reconstitution after alpha-beta-depleted transplantation in children. There are 15 residues in the CDR3. Germline V gene lookup returns CDR1 SGDLS and CDR2 YYNGEE. V was shortened by 0 bases and J by 0 bases, with 6 bases between the two germline ends. TCRbeta library construction was performed incorporating unique molecular identifiers. MiXCR, applied by TCRdb to the PCR reads, yields one record per CDR3 protein. Seen here are around 400,000 distinct CDR3 sequences, approximately 11% observed once, and the top ten hold roughly 5%.

The receptor was derived from a human donor who donated a stem cell graft to a child with acute myeloid leukemia. Sequences were derived from PBMCs from the stem cell graft donor, sampled from the stem cell graft. This chain joins TRBV9 and TRBJ1-4; D not certain. The CDR3 coding sequence is TGTGCCAGCAGCGTAGGATCTGCAACTAATGAAAAACTGTTTTTT. Its translation is CASSVGSATNEKLFF.